These 6 T cell receptor beta chains were sequenced from one sample in a study of early T cells in non-severe SARS-CoV-2 infection. A single record per CDR3 protein comes from TCRdb applying MiXCR to the 5' RACE reads. The sample holds over 90,000 distinct CDR3 sequences, about an eighth seen once. Source: whole blood, taken at baseline. Every receptor here comes from an adult who was a healthcare worker with PCR-confirmed SARS-CoV-2 infection or an uninfected control (not recorded which).

This rearrangement joins TRBV11-2 to TRBJ2-6; D gene unclear. V shed 3 bases and J shed 0 bases, with 6 bases lying between them. Germline V gene sequence: CDR1 SGHAT, CDR2 FQNNGV. This CDR3 region has 15 residues. This CDR3 is CASSFYFSGANVLTF. CDR3 sequence (DNA): TGTGCCAGCAGCTTCTATTTCTCTGGGGCCAACGTCCTGACTTTC.

This clonotype has a count of ten or more. The chain recombines TRBV29-1 with TRBJ2-6; D gene uncertain. V lost 4 bases, J lost 0 bases, and 16 bases lay in between. Germline V gene sequence: CDR1 SQVTM, CDR2 ANQGSEA. This CDR3 comprises 17 residues. The CDR3 region is CSVGGHTSSSGANVLTF. Here the CDR3 DNA reads TGCAGCGTTGGAGGCCACACTTCTAGCTCTGGGGCCAACGTCCTGACTTTC.

The V gene is TRBV12-3 or TRBV12-4, the J gene TRBJ1-1; D gene ambiguous. This CDR3 is built from 15 residues. Trimming removed 1 base at V and 3 bases at J, with 12 bases between. DNA for the CDR3: TGTGCCAGCAGTTTAGGGGCCCCGGGGTACACTGAAGCTTTCTTT. Amino acids: CASSLGAPGYTEAFF.

This clonotype was detected a few times. CDR3 loop: CATSDTGLAAYNEQFF. The DNA for the CDR3 is TGTGCCACCAGTGATACGGGACTAGCGGCCTACAATGAGCAGTTCTTC. V usage is TRBV24-1 and J usage is TRBJ2-1; TRBD2 agrees at 11 bases. CDR3 length: 16 amino acids. The J segment lost 2 bases and the V segment lost 3 bases, leaving 2 bases of the junction unmatched. From germline, CDR1 is KGHDR and CDR2 SFDVKD.

The J gene is TRBJ2-1, the V gene TRBV28; a possible D gene is TRBD2 (5 bases). The V end was cut by 5 bases, the J end by 14 bases, with 16 bases between. This CDR3 has 12 residues. CDR1 and CDR2 (germline): MDHEN, SYDVKM. The CDR3 DNA reads as TGTGCCAGCAGTCTAAGGCGGGTCGGAGAGTTCTTC. Translating it yields CASSLRRVGEFF.

This clonotype was recorded a few times. The J gene is TRBJ2-7, the V gene TRBV9; D uncertain. The CDR3 extends over 14 amino acids. Trimming shortened V by 0 bases and J by 3 bases, and 10 bases separated the two germline ends. Per the germline V gene, CDR1 is SGDLS and CDR2 is YYNGEE. The CDR3 loop is CASSVGPMSYEQYF. The DNA of the CDR3 is TGTGCCAGCAGCGTAGGGCCGATGAGCTACGAGCAGTACTTC.